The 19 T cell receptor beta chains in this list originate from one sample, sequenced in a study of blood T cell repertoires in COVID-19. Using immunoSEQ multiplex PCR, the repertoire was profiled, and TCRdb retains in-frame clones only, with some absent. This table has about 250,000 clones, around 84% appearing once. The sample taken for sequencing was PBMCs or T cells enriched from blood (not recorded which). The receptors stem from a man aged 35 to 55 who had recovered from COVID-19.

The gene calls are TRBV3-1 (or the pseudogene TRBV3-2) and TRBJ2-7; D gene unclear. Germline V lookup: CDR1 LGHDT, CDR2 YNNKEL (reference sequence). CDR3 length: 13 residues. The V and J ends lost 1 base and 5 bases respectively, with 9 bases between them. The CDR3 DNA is TGTGCCAGCAGCCAAGGTCTGTTCCACGAGCAGTACTTC. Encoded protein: CASSQGLFHEQYF.

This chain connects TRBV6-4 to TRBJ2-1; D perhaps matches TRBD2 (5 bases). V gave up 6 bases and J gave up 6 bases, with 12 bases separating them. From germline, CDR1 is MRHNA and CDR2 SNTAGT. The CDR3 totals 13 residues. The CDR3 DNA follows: TGTGCCAGCAGGACCCGAGGGCCCAATGAGCAGTTCTTC. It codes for CASRTRGPNEQFF.

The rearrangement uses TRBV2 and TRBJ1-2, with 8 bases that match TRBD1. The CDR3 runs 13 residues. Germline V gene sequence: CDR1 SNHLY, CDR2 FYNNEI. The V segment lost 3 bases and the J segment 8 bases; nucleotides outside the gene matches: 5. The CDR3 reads CASSEVRGQGYTF. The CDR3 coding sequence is TGTGCCAGCAGTGAGGTCAGGGGGCAAGGCTACACCTTC. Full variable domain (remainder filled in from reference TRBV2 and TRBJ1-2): EPEVTQTPSHQVTQMGQEVILRCVPISNHLYFYWYRQILGQKVEFLVSFYNNEISEKSEIFDDQFSVERPDGSNFTLKIRSTKLEDSAMYFCASSEVRGQGYTFGSGTRLTVV.

In DNA form, the CDR3 reads TGCGCCAGCAGCTTGTATCGGGGGTTCCAAGAGACCCAGTACTTC. This sequence encodes CASSLYRGFQETQYF. The chain uses TRBV5-1 and TRBJ2-5; TRBD2 might be the D (6 bases). Germline CDR1 is SGHRS and CDR2 is YFSETQ. V was pared by 1 base and J by 1 base, with 11 bases between. The CDR3 sequence is 15 residues long.

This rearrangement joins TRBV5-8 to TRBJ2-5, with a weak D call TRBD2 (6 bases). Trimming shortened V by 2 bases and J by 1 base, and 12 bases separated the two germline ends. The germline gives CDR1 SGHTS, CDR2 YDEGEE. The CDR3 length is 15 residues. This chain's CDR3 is CASSLVRGIQETQYF. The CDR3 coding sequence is TGTGCCAGCAGCTTAGTTCGGGGGATCCAAGAGACCCAGTACTTC. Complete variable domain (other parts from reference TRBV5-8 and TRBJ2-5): EAGVTQSPTHLIKTRGQQATLRCSPISGHTSVYWYQQALGLGLQFLLWYDEGEERNRGNFPPRFSGRQFPNYSSELNVNALELEDSALYLCASSLVRGIQETQYFGPGTRLLVL.

CDR3 residues: CAWSVVGDSPLHF. The CDR3 DNA reads TGTGCCTGGAGTGTGGTAGGGGATTCACCCCTCCACTTT. The rearrangement uses TRBV30 and TRBJ1-6, with D perhaps matching TRBD1 (5 bases). In germline, CDR1 is GTSNPN, CDR2 SVGIG (reference sequence). CDR3 length: 13 amino acids. Trimming took off 0 bases at V and 8 bases at J, with 8 bases between the two ends.

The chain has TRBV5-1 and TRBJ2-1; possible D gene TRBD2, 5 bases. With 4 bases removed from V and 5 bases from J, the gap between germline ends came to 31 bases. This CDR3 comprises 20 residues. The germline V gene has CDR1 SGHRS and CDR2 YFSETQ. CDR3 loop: CASSRAPAAEPHWVNNEQFF. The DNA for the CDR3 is TGCGCCAGCAGCCGGGCACCCGCAGCGGAGCCCCATTGGGTGAACAATGAGCAGTTCTTC.

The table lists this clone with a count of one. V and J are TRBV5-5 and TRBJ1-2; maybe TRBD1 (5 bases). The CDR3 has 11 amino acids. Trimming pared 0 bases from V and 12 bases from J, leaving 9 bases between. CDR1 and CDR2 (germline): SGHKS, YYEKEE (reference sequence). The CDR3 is CASSLGQGNTF. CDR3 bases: TGTGCCAGCAGCTTGGGTCAGGGCAACACCTTC.

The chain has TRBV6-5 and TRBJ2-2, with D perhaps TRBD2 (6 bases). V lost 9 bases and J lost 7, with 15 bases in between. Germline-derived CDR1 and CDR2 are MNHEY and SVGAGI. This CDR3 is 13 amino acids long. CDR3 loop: CASAVTEGGELFF. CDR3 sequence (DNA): TGTGCCAGTGCCGTAACGGAGGGCGGGGAGCTGTTTTTT.

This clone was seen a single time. Here the CDR3 reads CASGTGGGYTGELFF. DNA of the CDR3: TGTGCCAGCGGGACCGGGGGGGGGTACACCGGGGAGCTGTTTTTT. The V call is TRBV5-4, the J call TRBJ2-2; the match to TRBD2 covers 8 bases. Germline CDR1 is SGHNT and CDR2 is YYREEE (reference sequence). The CDR3 is 15 amino acids. V shed 7 bases, J shed 3 bases, and the junction held 8 bases outside the gene matches. Full variable domain (rest looked up from reference TRBV5-4 and TRBJ2-2): ETGVTQSPTHLIKTRGQQVTLRCSSQSGHNTVSWYQQALGQGPQFIFQYYREEENGRGNFPPRFSGLQFPNYSSELNVNALELDDSALYLCASGTGGGYTGELFFGEGSRLTVL.

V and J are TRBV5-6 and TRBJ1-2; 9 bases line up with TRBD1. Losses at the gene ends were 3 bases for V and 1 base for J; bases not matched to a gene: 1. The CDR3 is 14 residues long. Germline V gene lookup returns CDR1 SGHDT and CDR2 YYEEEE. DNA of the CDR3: TGTGCCAGCAGCTGGGACAGGGATAACTATGGCTACACCTTC. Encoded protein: CASSWDRDNYGYTF.

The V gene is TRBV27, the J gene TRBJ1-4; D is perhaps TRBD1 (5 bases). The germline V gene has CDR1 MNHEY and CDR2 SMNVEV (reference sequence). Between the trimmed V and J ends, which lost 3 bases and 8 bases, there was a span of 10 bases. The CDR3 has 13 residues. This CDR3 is CASSFREEEKLFF. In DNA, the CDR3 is TGTGCCAGCAGTTTCAGGGAAGAGGAAAAACTGTTTTTT.

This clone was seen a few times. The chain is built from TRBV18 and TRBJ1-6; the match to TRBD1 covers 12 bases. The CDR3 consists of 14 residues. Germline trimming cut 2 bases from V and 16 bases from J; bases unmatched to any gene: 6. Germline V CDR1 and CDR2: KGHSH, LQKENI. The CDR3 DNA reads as TGTGCCAGCTCACCAGGGACAGGGGGCCTTGCTCTCCACTTT. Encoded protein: CASSPGTGGLALHF.

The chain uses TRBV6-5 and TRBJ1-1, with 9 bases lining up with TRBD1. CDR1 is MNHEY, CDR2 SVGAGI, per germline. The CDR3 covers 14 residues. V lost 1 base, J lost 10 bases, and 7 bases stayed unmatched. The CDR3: CASSYLGTGRLAFF. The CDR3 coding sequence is TGTGCCAGCAGTTACTTAGGGACAGGGCGTCTAGCTTTCTTT.

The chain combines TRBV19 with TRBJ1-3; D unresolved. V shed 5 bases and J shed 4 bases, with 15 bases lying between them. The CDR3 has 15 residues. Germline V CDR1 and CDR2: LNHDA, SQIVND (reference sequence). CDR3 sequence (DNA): TGTGCCAGTAGTGCCGCATGGGGAGGCGGAAACACCATATATTTT. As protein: CASSAAWGGGNTIYF.

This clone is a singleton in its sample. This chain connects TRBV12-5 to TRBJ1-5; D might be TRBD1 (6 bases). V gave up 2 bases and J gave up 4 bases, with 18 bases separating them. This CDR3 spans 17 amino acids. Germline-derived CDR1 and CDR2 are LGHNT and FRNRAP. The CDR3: CASGLTYRDTHNQPQHF. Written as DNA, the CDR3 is TGTGCTAGTGGTTTGACCTACCGGGACACCCATAATCAGCCCCAGCATTTT. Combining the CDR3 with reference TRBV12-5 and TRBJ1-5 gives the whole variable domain DARVTQTPRHKVTEMGQEVTMRCQPILGHNTVFWYRQTMMQGLELLAYFRNRAPLDDSGMPKDRFSAEMPDATLATLKIQPSEPRDSAVYFCASGLTYRDTHNQPQHFGDGTRLSIL.

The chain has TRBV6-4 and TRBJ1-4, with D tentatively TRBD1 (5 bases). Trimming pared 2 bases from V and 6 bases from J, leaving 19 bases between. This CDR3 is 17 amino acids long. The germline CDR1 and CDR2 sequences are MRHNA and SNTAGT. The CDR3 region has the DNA TGTGCCAGCAGTGACCCGAAAGGGTCAGGGAAGGATGAAAAACTGTTTTTT. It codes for CASSDPKGSGKDEKLFF.

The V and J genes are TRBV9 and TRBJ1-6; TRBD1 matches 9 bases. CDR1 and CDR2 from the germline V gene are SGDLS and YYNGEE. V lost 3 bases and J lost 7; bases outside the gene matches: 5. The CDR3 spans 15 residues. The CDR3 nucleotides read TGTGCCAGCAGCGAGGGGACAGGGTGGAATTCACCCCTCCACTTT. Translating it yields CASSEGTGWNSPLHF.

CDR3 region: CASSFDTVNQPQHF. CDR3 DNA sequence: TGTGCCAGCAGTTTCGACACGGTCAATCAGCCCCAGCATTTT. V and J are TRBV28 and TRBJ1-5, with unresolved D. The CDR3 extends over 14 amino acids. Germline V gene data show CDR1 as MDHEN and CDR2 as SYDVKM. Between the trimmed V and J ends, which lost 3 bases and 3 bases, there was a span of 9 bases.